The 15 T cell receptor beta chains below all came from one sample that was sequenced in a study of blood T cell repertoires in COVID-19. Assay used: immunoSEQ multiplex PCR; TCRdb lists only in-frame clones, some missing. The sample shows about 36,000 clones, about 82% of them seen only once. The sample comprised peripheral blood. The source is a man between 50 and 59 years old with active COVID-19.

V and J are TRBV5-1 and TRBJ1-2, with 7 bases aligning to TRBD1. The CDR3 loop spans 14 amino acids. Losses at the gene ends were 3 bases for V and 6 bases for J; bases not matched to a gene: 8. The germline V gene encodes CDR1 SGHRS and CDR2 YFSETQ. The CDR3 sequence: CASSSNPGTDGYTF. The CDR3, as DNA: TGCGCCAGCAGCTCGAACCCCGGGACAGATGGCTACACCTTC. The whole variable domain, filled in from reference TRBV5-1 and TRBJ1-2, reads KAGVTQTPRYLIKTRGQQVTLSCSPISGHRSVSWYQQTPGQGLQFLFEYFSETQRNKGNFPGRFSGRQFSNSRSEMNVSTLELGDSALYLCASSSNPGTDGYTFGSGTRLTVV.

The V and J genes are TRBV23-1 and TRBJ1-6, with TRBD1 matching 7 bases. TRBV23-1 is labeled an ORF, and its function is uncertain. The CDR3 is 18 residues long. The trim removed 3 bases at V and 2 bases at J, leaving 10 bases unmatched. The CDR3 sequence: CASSHQRGQQPYNSPLHF. In DNA form, the CDR3 reads TGCGCCAGCAGTCACCAGAGGGGGCAGCAGCCCTATAATTCACCCCTCCACTTT.

The chain is built from TRBV7-9 and TRBJ2-7, with D uncertain. CDR1 and CDR2 (germline): SEHNR, FQNEAQ (reference sequence). V lost 2 bases and J 2 bases, leaving 4 bases between the germline ends. The CDR3 runs to 12 residues. CDR3 in amino acids: CASSLQAYEQYF. The CDR3 DNA reads as TGTGCCAGCAGCTTACAGGCCTACGAGCAGTACTTC.

V gene TRBV29-1 combines with J gene TRBJ1-2, with 7 bases fitting TRBD1. CDR1 and CDR2 (germline): SQVTM, ANQGSEA. The CDR3 loop spans 13 amino acids. Trimming at V came to 6 bases and at J to 6 bases, leaving 10 bases not matched to a gene. The CDR3 nucleotides are TGCAGCGTCGCTACAGGGGAGTGGGATGGCTACACCTTC. Its translation: CSVATGEWDGYTF.

The chain joins TRBV7-8 to TRBJ2-5, with 9 positions matching TRBD2. CDR1 is SGHVS, CDR2 FQNEAQ, per germline. CDR3 length: 18 amino acids. The V segment lost 1 base and the J segment 1 base; nucleotides outside the gene matches: 10. The CDR3 DNA follows: TGTGCCAGCAGCTTAGAGGGGCAACTAGCGGGCTTCCAAGAGACCCAGTACTTC. Translating gives CASSLEGQLAGFQETQYF.

The rearrangement joins TRBV7-2 to TRBJ1-4; D not certain. The germline V gene has CDR1 SGHTA and CDR2 FQGNSA. The CDR3 is 13 amino acids. Trimming shortened V by 4 bases and J by 1 base, and 4 bases separated the two germline ends. The CDR3 sequence is CASSSLTNEKLFF. For the CDR3, the DNA is TGTGCCAGCAGCTCCCTAACTAATGAAAAACTGTTTTTT. The variable domain in full, completed from reference TRBV7-2 and TRBJ1-4, reads GAGVSQSPSNKVTEKGKDVELRCDPISGHTALYWYRQSLGQGLEFLIYFQGNSAPDKSGLPSDRFSAERTGGSVSTLTIQRTQQEDSAVYLCASSSLTNEKLFFGSGTQLSVL.

The rearrangement uses TRBV4-1 and TRBJ1-5; TRBD1 is a possible D gene (6 bases). CDR3 size: 13 residues. Trimming left V 4 bases short and J 4 bases short, with 8 bases between. From germline, CDR1 is MGHRA and CDR2 YSYEKL. For the CDR3, the DNA is TGCGCCAGCAGCCCAACAGGGAATCAGCCCCAGCATTTT. It codes for CASSPTGNQPQHF.

The V gene is TRBV5-4, the J gene TRBJ2-1; 9 nucleotides agree with TRBD2. The V gene end was trimmed by 2 bases and the J gene end by 4 bases; junction bases not matched to a gene: 1. CDR3 size: 14 residues. Germline V gives CDR1 SGHNT, CDR2 YYREEE (reference sequence). CDR3 in DNA: TGTGCCAGCAGCTTCCTAGCGGGATACAATGAGCAGTTCTTC. It is translated as CASSFLAGYNEQFF.

In its sample, this clone was seen once. This chain links TRBV4-2 with TRBJ2-2; no clear D. Germline V CDR1 and CDR2: LGHNA, YNFKEQ. Deletions cut 4 bases from V and 3 bases from J, with 6 bases between. The CDR3 has 13 amino acids. In nucleotides, the CDR3 is TGTGCCAGCAGCCCTGTTGACACCGGGGAGCTGTTTTTT. It specifies CASSPVDTGELFF.

V and J are TRBV27 and TRBJ2-7; D unresolved. Trimming left V 3 bases short and J 4 bases short, with 16 bases between. Germline V gene data show CDR1 as MNHEY and CDR2 as SMNVEV (reference sequence). This CDR3 spans 15 amino acids. CDR3 DNA: TGTGCCAGCAGTTTCAACCTAGTGGGTGGATACGAGCAGTACTTC. Translating it yields CASSFNLVGGYEQYF.

V gene TRBV18 combines with J gene TRBJ1-1, with D possibly matching TRBD1 (6 bases). Trimming removed 4 bases at V and 4 bases at J, with 19 bases between. CDR3 length equals 16 residues. Germline V CDR1 and CDR2: KGHSH, LQKENI. In DNA form, the CDR3 reads TGTGCCAGCTCACGGGCCGCGGGCGGGGGGGCCACTGAAGCTTTCTTT. Its translation is CASSRAAGGGATEAFF.

The chain recombines TRBV6-5 with TRBJ2-5; D is perhaps TRBD2 (6 bases). V was cut by 8 bases and J by 3 bases, with 13 bases left in between. The germline V gene has CDR1 MNHEY and CDR2 SVGAGI. The CDR3 has 13 residues. The CDR3 nucleotides read TGTGCCAGCCGTAGCGGCTCTAAAGAGACCCAGTACTTC. Its protein product is CASRSGSKETQYF.

V usage is TRBV2 and J usage is TRBJ1-1; perhaps TRBD1 as D (6 bases). This CDR3 has 14 amino acids. From germline, CDR1 is SNHLY and CDR2 FYNNEI. Trimming cost V 5 bases and J 4 bases, with 14 bases left between them. Here the CDR3 reads CASSFSGASTEAFF. CDR3 sequence (DNA): TGTGCCAGCAGTTTTTCAGGGGCCAGCACTGAAGCTTTCTTT.

The chain recombines TRBV6-2 or TRBV6-3 with TRBJ1-2, with 7 bases identical to TRBD1. The CDR3 has 14 amino acids. The germline V gene has CDR1 MNHEY and CDR2 SVGEGT. Trimming at V came to 6 bases and at J to 7 bases, leaving 11 bases not matched to a gene. DNA for the CDR3: TGTGCCAGCAGCTGGGGACAGCCGTCAGGTGGCTACACCTTC. As protein: CASSWGQPSGGYTF.

The chain recombines TRBV21-1 with TRBJ1-2. TRBV21-1 is assigned pseudogene status. The CDR3 runs 11 residues. Here the CDR3 reads CASSPIYGYTF. CDR3 in DNA: TGTGCCAGCAGCCCTATATATGGCTACACCTTC.